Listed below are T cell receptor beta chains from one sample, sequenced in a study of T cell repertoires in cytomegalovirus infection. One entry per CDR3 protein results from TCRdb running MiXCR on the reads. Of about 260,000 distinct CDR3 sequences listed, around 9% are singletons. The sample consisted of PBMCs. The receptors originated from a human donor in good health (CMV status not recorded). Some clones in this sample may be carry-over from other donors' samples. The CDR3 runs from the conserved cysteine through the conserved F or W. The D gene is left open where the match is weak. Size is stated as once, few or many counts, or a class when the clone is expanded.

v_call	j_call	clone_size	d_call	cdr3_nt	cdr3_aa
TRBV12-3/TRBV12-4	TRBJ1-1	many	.	TGTGCCAGCAGCTACCGTCGGCAGGAGAACACTGAAGCTTTCTTT	CASSYRRQENTEAFF
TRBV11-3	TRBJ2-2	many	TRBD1	TGTGCCAGCAGCCCACATTCGGGACAGGGGACCACCGGGGAGCTGTTTTTT	CASSPHSGQGTTGELFF
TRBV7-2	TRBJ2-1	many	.	TGTGCCAGCAGCTTAGTCGCGACAGGAGGAATGAATGAGCAGTTCTTC	CASSLVATGGMNEQFF
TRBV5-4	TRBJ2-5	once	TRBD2	TGTGCCAGCAAGGTAGCGGGGGGAGAGACCCAGTACTTC	CASKVAGGETQYF
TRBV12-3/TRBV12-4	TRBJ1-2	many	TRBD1	TGTGCCAGCAGACAGGGGCGAACTAACTATGGCTACACCTTC	CASRQGRTNYGYTF
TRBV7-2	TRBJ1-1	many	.	TGTGCCAGCAGCTTAGCGACAGGCGCGGGGGCTGAAGCTTTCTTT	CASSLATGAGAEAFF
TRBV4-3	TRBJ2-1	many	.	TGCGCCAGCAGCCAAGCAGGACTACCCAACCGATACAATGAGCAGTTCTTC	CASSQAGLPNRYNEQFF
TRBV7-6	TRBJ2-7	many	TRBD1	TGTGCCAGCAGCTTAGCGGACAGGAACTACGAGCAGTACTTC	CASSLADRNYEQYF
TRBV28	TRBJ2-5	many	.	TGTGCCAGCAGTTCGAGGACTAAGAGCCAAGAGACCCAGTACTTC	CASSSRTKSQETQYF
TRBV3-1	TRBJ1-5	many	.	TGTGCCAGCAGCCTGAGTACAGGGACCAATCAGCCCCAGCATTTT	CASSLSTGTNQPQHF
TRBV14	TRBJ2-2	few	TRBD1	TGTGCCAGCAGCGAACAGGGGCTGGGGGAGCTGTTTTTT	CASSEQGLGELFF